This record concerns one TCR beta chain sequence. The antigen is undetermined. The CDR3 loop spans 16 amino acids. Germline V gene data show CDR1 as MNHNS and CDR2 as SASEGT. These data originate in a study of graft-versus-host responses after intestinal transplantation. This table comes from immunoSEQ multiplex PCR, and its TCRdb copy is limited to in-frame clones, with some not included. The sample includes about 89,000 clones, roughly 89% of them seen just once. This clonotype originated in a human donor who received an intestinal transplant. Sequencing used unstimulated CD4+ T cells sorted from spleen or lymph node cells, obtained before intestinal transplant. This chain connects TRBV6-1 to TRBJ2-5; TRBD2 aligns across 8 bases. The end of the DNA fits TRBJ2-7 better, so the J call may be wrong. CDR3 DNA: TGTGCCAGCAGTGAAAACGTAGCGGGGTTCCCTTACGAGCAGTACTTC. Protein product: CASSENVAGFPYEQYF.